This T cell receptor beta chain appears in the sequencing data of a study of cytomegalovirus exposure and HLA in healthy donors. Study outcomes and limitations: Other equally common chains were less clonally expanded than HLA-associated TCR beta chains, a later analysis showed. Most TCR beta V segments were productive about 87% or about 30% of the time in an earlier analysis.

In the case of this clone: The antigen remains unidentified.

PCR used 60 Vbeta primers and 13 Jbeta primers. Authors' methods: The authors later counted tens of millions of unique TCR beta chains, some 9.9 million of them shared. TCRdb's table, derived via immunoSEQ multiplex PCR, lists solely in-frame clones and lacks some. The V and J calls and clone size were taken over from that table, and D and trimming were inferred from the DNA. Among some 150,000 clones, about 72% were seen once, and the ten largest hold 3.7%. This CDR3 has 14 residues. Germline V gene lookup returns CDR1 SGHDT and CDR2 YYEEEE. Between the trimmed V and J ends, which lost 4 bases and 0 bases, there was a span of 11 bases.

The clonotype comes from a man younger than 40 in good health and CMV-seropositive. The source material was PBMCs. The rearrangement links TRBV5-6 to TRBJ2-7; maybe TRBD1 (5 bases). CDR3 nucleotide sequence: TGTGCCAGCAGCCCCGACAGACGCTCCTACGAGCAGTACTTC. Translating it yields CASSPDRRSYEQYF.